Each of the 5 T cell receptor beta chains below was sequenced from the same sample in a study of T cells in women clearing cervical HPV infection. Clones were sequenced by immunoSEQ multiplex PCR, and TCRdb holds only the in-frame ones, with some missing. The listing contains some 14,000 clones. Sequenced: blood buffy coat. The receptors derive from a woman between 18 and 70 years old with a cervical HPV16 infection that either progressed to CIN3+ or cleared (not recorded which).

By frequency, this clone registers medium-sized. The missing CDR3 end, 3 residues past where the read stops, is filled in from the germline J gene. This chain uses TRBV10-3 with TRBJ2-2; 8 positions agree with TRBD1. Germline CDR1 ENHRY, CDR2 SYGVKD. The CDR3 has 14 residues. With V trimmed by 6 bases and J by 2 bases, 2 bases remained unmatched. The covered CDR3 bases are TGTGCCATCAGGGGACAGGTCAACACCGGGGAG. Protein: CAIRGQVNTGE. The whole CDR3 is CAIRGQVNTGELFF.

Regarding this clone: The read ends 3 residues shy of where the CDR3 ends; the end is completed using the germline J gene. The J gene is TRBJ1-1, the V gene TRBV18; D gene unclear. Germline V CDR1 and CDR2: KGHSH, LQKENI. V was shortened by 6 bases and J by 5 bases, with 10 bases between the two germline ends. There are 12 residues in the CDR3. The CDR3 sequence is CASSDGETEAFF. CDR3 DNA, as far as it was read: TGTGCCAGCTCTGACGGGGAAACTGAA.

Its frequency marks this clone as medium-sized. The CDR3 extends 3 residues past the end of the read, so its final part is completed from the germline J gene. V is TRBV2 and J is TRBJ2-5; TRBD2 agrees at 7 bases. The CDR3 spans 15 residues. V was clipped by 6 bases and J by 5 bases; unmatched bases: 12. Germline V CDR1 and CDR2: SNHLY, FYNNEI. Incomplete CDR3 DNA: TGTGCCAGCAGCCCCTACCCCGGGGGGTGGGAGACC. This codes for CASSPYPGGWET. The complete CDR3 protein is CASSPYPGGWETQYF.

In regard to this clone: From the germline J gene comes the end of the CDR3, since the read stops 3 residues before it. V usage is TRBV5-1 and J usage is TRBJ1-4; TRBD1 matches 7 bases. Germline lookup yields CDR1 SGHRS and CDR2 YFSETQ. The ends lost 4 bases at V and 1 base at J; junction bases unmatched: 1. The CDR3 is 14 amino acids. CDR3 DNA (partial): TGCGCCAGCAGCCGGGACAGAACTAATGAAAAA. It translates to CASSRDRTNEK. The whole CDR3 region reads CASSRDRTNEKLFF.

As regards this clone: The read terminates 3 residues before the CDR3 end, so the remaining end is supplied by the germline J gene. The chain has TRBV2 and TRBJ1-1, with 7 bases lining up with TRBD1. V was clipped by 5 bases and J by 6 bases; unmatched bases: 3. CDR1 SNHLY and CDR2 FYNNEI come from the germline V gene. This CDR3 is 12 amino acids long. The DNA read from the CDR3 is TGTGCCAGCAGTCCAACAGGGGCTGAA. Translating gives CASSPTGAE. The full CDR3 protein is CASSPTGAEAFF.